This TCR beta chain originates from a study of blood T cell repertoires in COVID-19 (dated by TCRdb to the early 2020s). Context from the whole study: The collaborator samples originated in the United States, Italy and Spain and spanned the acute and convalescent phases of COVID-19. HLA class I and class II types, where available, came from metadata supplied by the sample provider rather than from assay-based typing. Deeply sampled blood TCRbeta repertoires from subjects exposed to, actively infected with, or recovered from COVID-19 were included in the dataset. Sample metadata almost always included a de-identified subject ID, COVID-19 status, age in years and sex. The prospective study material was composed of cDNA or gDNA derived from T cells, B-cell-depleted T cells, or PBMCs. The repertoires were made available in a free public database intended to serve as a resource for research on the immune response to SARS-CoV-2. The samples were drawn from two sources: the first 160 participants of the ongoing ImmuneRACE study, and 1,000 to 1,500 subjects contributed by 6 global collaborators. Here is what the overall study found, with its caveats: Clinical and demographic metadata were provided uncurated, with the amount varying by source and participant.

One collaborating source in Seattle enrolled patients during active infection and followed them longitudinally through the course of disease. Whole blood was collected in K2EDTA tubes by collaborating institutions according to the institutions' own protocols. For TCRbeta analysis, collaborators shipped samples as frozen whole blood, isolated PBMCs, or DNA extracted from either of those sample types. TCRbeta CDR3 regions were amplified from genomic DNA by means of the immunoSEQ Assay, a bias-controlled multiplex PCR. The study's own analysis went as follows. Within the assay, amplification of reference gene primers was used to estimate how many nucleated cells each sample contained. Sequence reads were collapsed and filtered to measure the absolute abundance of every unique TCRbeta CDR3 rearrangement. For each sample, productive Simpson clonality was calculated as the square root of Simpson's diversity index over productive rearrangements. TCRdb carries this immuneACCESS record with in-frame sequences only. Its versions omit some clonotypes, under half of them owing to an unresolved V gene in the studies checked, with the rest unexplained. That table is the source of V, J and clone size, and D and trimming were worked out from the DNA. The table for this sample lists about 60,000 clones; 75% to 90% of them were counted only once. Roughly 10% of the sample goes to the ten largest clones.

This clone has only a few counts. The specificity of this receptor is unknown. No base quality information exists; no much larger clone differs at one position. The sequenced sample was peripheral blood. The receptor comes from a man under 40 with COVID-19, enrolled during active disease.

The DNA sequence is given as TGTGCCAGCAGTGCGGACAGGGTCTATGGCTACACCTTC. Its protein is CASSADRVYGYTF. The chain joins TRBV25-1 to TRBJ1-2; TRBD1 fits 8 bases in the junction. The CDR3 covers 13 residues, taking in both the cysteine and the phenylalanine. Left in the record is the CDR3 DNA by itself, 39 bases read in frame from the first base. Sequences MGHDK (CDR1) and SYGVNS (CDR2) are obtained from the germline V gene. Compared with germline, V lacks 4 bases and J lacks 4 bases; bases without a gene match: 2.